The sequence of this T cell receptor (beta chain) was determined in a study of regulatory T cells in long-lasting Graves disease. Study-wide context: Persistent cases were those of Graves' disease that involved over 5 years of antithyroid drugs with positive TSH receptor antibodies.

The time point denotes: persistent/refractory GD, antithyroid drugs over 5 years with positive TRAb. With RNA extracted from PBMCs as input, the TCR library was made. Investigators prepared the TCR beta libraries by applying iRepertoire HTBI primers and Arm-PCR of CDR3 regions. MiXCR, run by TCRdb on the multiplex PCR reads, gives a single entry per CDR3 protein. The sample lists around 510,000 distinct CDR3 sequences; less than 25% were seen once. This clonotype was seen more than once but under ten times. The antigen is unknown. From germline, CDR1 is SGHRS and CDR2 YFSETQ. The length of the CDR3 is 14 residues. Trimming left V 0 bases short and J 2 bases short, with 8 bases between. Study results and caveats: Gene preferences differed: TRBV28, TRBJ1-2, TRBJ2-5 in persistent cases.

The specimen was peripheral blood mononuclear cells (PBMCs), collected when the disease was refractory, from a patient treated with antithyroid drugs. This sequence originates from a female donor with Graves disease. The V and J genes are TRBV5-1 and TRBJ1-1, with D hard to call. The DNA of the CDR3 is TGCGCCAGCAGCTTGGAGCGCAGTAACACTGAAGCTTTCTTT. It specifies CASSLERSNTEAFF.